Listed here is a single T cell receptor beta chain. The antigen remains unidentified. V lost 3 bases and J lost 0; bases outside the gene matches: 10. The CDR3 runs 19 residues. Germline V CDR1 and CDR2: SGHTS, YDEGEE. The sample is drawn from a study of CD4 T cell repertoires in COVID-19. Overall study context: Relabeled CFSE-low cells, IL-2-expanded for roughly ten days, met spikes from other coronaviruses. The study, taken as a whole, reports: In SARS-CoV and/or HKU1 spike cultures, between roughly 6 and 27% of SARS-CoV-2 clonotypes reappeared. Suggested intraclonal diversification: top SARS-CoV-2-reactive clonotypes appeared in two or three memory subsets.

TCRdb's copy holds only in-frame clones and misses some; the assay was immunoSEQ multiplex PCR. The table records roughly 23,000 clones, around 90% of them present only once. These memory T cells were uncultured and sequenced directly after ex vivo isolation. The chain combines TRBV5-8 with TRBJ2-1; TRBD2 aligns across 12 bases. The material sequenced was central memory CD4+ T cells from blood, taken before the COVID-19 pandemic. This TCR derives from a human donor who had COVID-19. The CDR3 bases are TGTGCCAGCAGCTCTAGCGGGAGGGGGCGTGGGAGCTCCTACAATGAGCAGTTCTTC. Its protein product is CASSSSGRGRGSSYNEQFF.